Reported below is one TCR beta chain. The CDR3 has 13 residues. CDR1 and CDR2 from the germline V gene are MGHRA and YSYEKL. The ends were cut back, 0 bases at V and 4 bases at J, with 6 bases in the middle. This sample stems from a study of blood T cell repertoires in COVID-19. The overall study: T cells, B-cell-depleted T cells, or PBMCs provided the cDNA or gDNA that served as material.

Cohort allocation depended upon clinical history that participants reported. Source study methods: For nucleated cells, counts were estimated from reference gene primer amplification. Repertoires were generated with immunoSEQ multiplex PCR, while TCRdb's copy carries only in-frame clones and drops some. The DNA was the basis for D and trimming; V, J and clone size are from that table. The sample shows under 250,000 clones, 65% to 85% of them seen only once. Sequencing was carried out using PBMCs or T cells enriched from blood (not recorded which). The TCR originated in a man younger than 40 with acute COVID-19. J is TRBJ2-5 and V is TRBV4-1, with unresolved D. The CDR3 DNA follows: TGCGCCAGCAGCCAAGACCCCCTAGAGACCCAGTACTTC. Its protein is CASSQDPLETQYF.